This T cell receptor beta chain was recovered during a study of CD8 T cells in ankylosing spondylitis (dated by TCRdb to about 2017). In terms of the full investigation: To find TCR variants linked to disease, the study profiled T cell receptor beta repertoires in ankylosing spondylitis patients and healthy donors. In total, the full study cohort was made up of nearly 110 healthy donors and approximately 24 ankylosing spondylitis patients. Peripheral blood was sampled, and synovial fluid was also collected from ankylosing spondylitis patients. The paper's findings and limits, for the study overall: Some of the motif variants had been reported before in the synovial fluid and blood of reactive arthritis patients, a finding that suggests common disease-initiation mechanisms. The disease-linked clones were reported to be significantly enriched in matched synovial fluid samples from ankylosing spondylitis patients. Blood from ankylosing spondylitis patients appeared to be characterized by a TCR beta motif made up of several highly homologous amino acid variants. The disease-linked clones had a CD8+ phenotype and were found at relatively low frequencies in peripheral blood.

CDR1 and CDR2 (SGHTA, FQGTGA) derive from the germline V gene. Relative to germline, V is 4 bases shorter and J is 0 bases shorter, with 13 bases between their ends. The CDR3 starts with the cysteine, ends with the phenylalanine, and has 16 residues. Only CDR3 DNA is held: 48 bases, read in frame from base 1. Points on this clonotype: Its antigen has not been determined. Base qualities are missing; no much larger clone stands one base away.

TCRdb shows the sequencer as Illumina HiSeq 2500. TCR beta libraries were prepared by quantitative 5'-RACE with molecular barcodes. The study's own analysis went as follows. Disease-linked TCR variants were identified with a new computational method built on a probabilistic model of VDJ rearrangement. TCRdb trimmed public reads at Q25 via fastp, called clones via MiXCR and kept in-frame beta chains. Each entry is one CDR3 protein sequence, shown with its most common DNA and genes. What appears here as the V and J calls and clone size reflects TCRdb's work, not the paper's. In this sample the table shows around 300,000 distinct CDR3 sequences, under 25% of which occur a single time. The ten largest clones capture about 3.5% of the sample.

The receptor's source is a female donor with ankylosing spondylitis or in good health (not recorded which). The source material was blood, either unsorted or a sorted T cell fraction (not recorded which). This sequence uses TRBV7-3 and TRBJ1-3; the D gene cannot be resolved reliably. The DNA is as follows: TGTGCCAGCAGCTCTATTGAGTTTAGCTCTGGAAACACCATATATTTT. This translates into CASSSIEFSSGNTIYF. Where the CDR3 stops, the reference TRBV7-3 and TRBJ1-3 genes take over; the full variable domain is GAGVSQTPSNKVTEKGKYVELRCDPISGHTALYWYRQSLGQGPEFLIYFQGTGAADDSGLPNDRFFAVRPEGSVSTLKIQRTERGDSAVYLCASSSIEFSSGNTIYFGEGSWLTVV.